This T cell receptor (beta chain) stems from a study of identical twins. Broader study findings: Within cord blood, abundant beta clonotypes carried fewer insertions, but memory repertoires showed no such trend. Out-of-frame sharing of TCR alpha in monozygotic twins was underestimated by models.

This clonotype showed up many times. Its antigen is not identified. Carrying unique molecular identifiers, the cDNA also gained a universal primer site through template switching. TCRdb reprocessed the 5' RACE reads with MiXCR, giving one entry per CDR3 protein. Among 130,000 to 150,000 distinct CDR3 sequences listed, around 3.5% were seen once. Germline CDR1 reads WNHNN; CDR2 reads SYGVQD (reference sequence). Germline trimming cut 5 bases from V and 7 bases from J; bases unmatched to any gene: 5. This CDR3 region has 13 residues. Sequencing used memory T cells sorted from blood. The receptor's source is a man between 18 and 35 years old in good health. V usage is TRBV10-1 and J usage is TRBJ2-1; 7 bases line up with TRBD1. CDR3 coding DNA: TGCGCCAGCAGTATCCTGGACAGGAATGAGCAGTTCTTC. Its protein is CASSILDRNEQFF.